These T cell receptor beta chains were read from a single sample in a study of blood T cells in healthy people across ages. TCRdb re-called the 5' RACE reads with MiXCR, one entry per CDR3 protein. The data contain 750,000 to 850,000 distinct CDR3 sequences, approximately 25% of them singletons. The sample was also linked to a second study, of T cells of mothers and their children.

Sequencing was performed on blood. The receptors derive from a boy aged 5-17 years in good health. CDR3s leave out the opening cysteine and the closing phenylalanine or tryptophan.

j_gene: TRBJ2-2
v_gene: TRBV6-5
CDR3aa: ASSKHYDNTGELF

j_gene: TRBJ2-5
v_gene: TRBV20-1
CDR3aa: SARAGWETQY

j_gene: TRBJ2-7
v_gene: TRBV4-1
CDR3aa: ASSQGLAGDPYEQY

j_gene: TRBJ2-7
v_gene: TRBV3-1
CDR3aa: ASRGSAEQY

j_gene: TRBJ2-2
v_gene: TRBV6-5
CDR3aa: ASSYGGRVQNTGELF

j_gene: TRBJ2-7
v_gene: TRBV15
CDR3aa: ATSRGPLGLAGSYEQY

j_gene: TRBJ2-4
v_gene: TRBV6-2/TRBV6-3
CDR3aa: ASSATGQGNKNIQY

j_gene: TRBJ1-1
v_gene: TRBV14
CDR3aa: ASSRRPGTGNTEAF

j_gene: TRBJ2-1
v_gene: TRBV5-1
CDR3aa: VSSLLRTSGKSSYNEQF

j_gene: TRBJ2-5
v_gene: TRBV20-1
CDR3aa: SARDQGASGGKETQY

j_gene: TRBJ1-5
v_gene: TRBV24-1
CDR3aa: ATSDSSDRVGQPQH

j_gene: TRBJ1-1
v_gene: TRBV11-3
CDR3aa: ASSLGHTGTGTEAF

j_gene: TRBJ2-5
v_gene: TRBV7-2
CDR3aa: ASSPGSSQGTQY

j_gene: TRBJ2-5
v_gene: TRBV9
CDR3aa: ASSVAGGAETQY

j_gene: TRBJ2-3
v_gene: TRBV20-1
CDR3aa: SASWGVQTDTQY

j_gene: TRBJ2-5
v_gene: TRBV5-1
CDR3aa: ASSFSRPGLQETQY

j_gene: TRBJ2-7
v_gene: TRBV7-9
CDR3aa: ASSLESRHYEQY